This paragraph covers one T cell receptor (beta chain) sequence. The sample originates from a study of blood T cell repertoires in COVID-19. The wider study: Acute and convalescent COVID-19 samples came from the United States, Italy and Spain. T cells, B-cell-depleted T cells, or PBMCs provided the cDNA or gDNA that served as material.

The CDR3 covers 15 residues. The germline V gene encodes CDR1 SGHAT and CDR2 FQNNGV. V was clipped by 1 base and J by 4 bases; unmatched bases: 4. The protocol was immunoSEQ multiplex PCR, while the TCRdb copy is restricted to in-frame clones and leaves out a portion. Of fewer than 150,000 clones detected, approximately 84% appear once; the ten largest clones hold about 1.4%. This sequence originates from a man in his forties or fifties with acute or convalescent COVID-19. The sample consisted of peripheral blood. The chain combines TRBV11-2 with TRBJ2-7, with 10 nucleotides matching TRBD2. The CDR3 DNA reads as TGTGCCAGCAGCTTAGCCTCTAGCGGGGGATACGAGCAGTACTTC. As protein: CASSLASSGGYEQYF.